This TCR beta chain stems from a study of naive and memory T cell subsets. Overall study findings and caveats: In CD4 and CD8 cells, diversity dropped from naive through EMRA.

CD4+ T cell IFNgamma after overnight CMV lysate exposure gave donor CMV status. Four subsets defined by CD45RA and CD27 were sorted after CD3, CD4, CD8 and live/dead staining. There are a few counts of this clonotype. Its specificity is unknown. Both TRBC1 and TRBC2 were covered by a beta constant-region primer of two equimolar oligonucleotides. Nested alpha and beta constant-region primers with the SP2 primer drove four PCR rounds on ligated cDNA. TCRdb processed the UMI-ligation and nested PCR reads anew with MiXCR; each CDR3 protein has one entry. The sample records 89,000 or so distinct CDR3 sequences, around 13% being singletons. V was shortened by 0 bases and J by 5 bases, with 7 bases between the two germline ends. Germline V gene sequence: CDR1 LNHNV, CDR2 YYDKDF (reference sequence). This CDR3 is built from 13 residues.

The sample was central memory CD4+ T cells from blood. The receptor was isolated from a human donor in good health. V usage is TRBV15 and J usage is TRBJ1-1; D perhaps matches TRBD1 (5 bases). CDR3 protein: CATSRDGGTEAFF. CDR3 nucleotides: TGTGCCACCAGCAGAGATGGGGGAACTGAAGCTTTCTTT.